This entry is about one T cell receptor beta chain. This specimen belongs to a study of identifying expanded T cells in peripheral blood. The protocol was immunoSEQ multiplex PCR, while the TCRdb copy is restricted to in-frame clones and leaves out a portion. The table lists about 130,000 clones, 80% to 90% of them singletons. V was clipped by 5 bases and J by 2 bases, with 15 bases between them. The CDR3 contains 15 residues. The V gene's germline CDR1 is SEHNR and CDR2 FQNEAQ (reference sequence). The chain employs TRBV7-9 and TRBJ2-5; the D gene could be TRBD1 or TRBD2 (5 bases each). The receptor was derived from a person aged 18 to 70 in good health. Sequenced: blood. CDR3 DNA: TGTGCCAGCAGCCCGCTGGGGGAGTTACAAGAGACCCAGTACTTC. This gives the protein CASSPLGELQETQYF.